This TCR beta chain originates from a study of blood T cell repertoires in COVID-19. Study in general: PBMCs, B-cell-depleted T cells, or T cells provided the cDNA or gDNA that made up the material.

Participants' own reports of clinical history determined their cohort assignment. Data came from immunoSEQ multiplex PCR; TCRdb stores just in-frame clones and leaves some out. The data show around 370,000 clones, around 89% seen once. The source material was PBMCs or T cells enriched from blood (not recorded which). The sequence derives from a woman between 18 and 29 years old who had recovered from COVID-19.

The CDR3 region is CASSLRPGTGIQETQYF. The CDR3 DNA sequence: TGCGCCAGCAGCCTAAGACCCGGGACAGGAATTCAAGAGACCCAGTACTTC. V usage is TRBV5-1 and J usage is TRBJ2-5; 8 bases are a match to TRBD1. V gave up 4 bases and J gave up 2 bases; unmatched junction bases: 13. From germline, CDR1 is SGHRS and CDR2 YFSETQ. The length of the CDR3 is 17 residues.